This T cell receptor beta chain was sequenced during a study of cytomegalovirus exposure and HLA in healthy donors. Turning to the study itself: Membership in the Caucasian-associated ancestry cluster was found for approximately 85% of approximately 400 genotyped donors.

Broader study findings: In an earlier analysis, most TCR beta V segments were productive about 87% or about 30% of the time. In a later analysis, a genetic analysis reported fewer productive-TCR N-insertions in an Asian-associated ancestry cluster than the cohort average. Overall, roughly 160 TCR beta chains were annotated as cytomegalovirus-associated.

Of note for this clone: Its antigen is unidentified.

The PCR used 60 Vbeta and 13 Jbeta primers. Sequenced by immunoSEQ multiplex PCR; TCRdb stores in-frame clones only, minus some. Of around 200,000 clones listed, about 80% are singletons. The sequenced sample consisted of PBMCs. The source of this sequence is a man in his forties in good health and CMV-seronegative.

The CDR3 DNA reads as TGTGCCTGGACCCTAGGTCTAGCATGGGCCGAGCAGTACTTC. Residues: CAWTLGLAWAEQYF. V is TRBV30 and J is TRBJ2-7, with D maybe TRBD2 (5 bases). V lost 4 bases and J lost 6, with 19 bases in between. CDR3 size: 14 residues. In germline, CDR1 is GTSNPN, CDR2 SVGIG (reference sequence).